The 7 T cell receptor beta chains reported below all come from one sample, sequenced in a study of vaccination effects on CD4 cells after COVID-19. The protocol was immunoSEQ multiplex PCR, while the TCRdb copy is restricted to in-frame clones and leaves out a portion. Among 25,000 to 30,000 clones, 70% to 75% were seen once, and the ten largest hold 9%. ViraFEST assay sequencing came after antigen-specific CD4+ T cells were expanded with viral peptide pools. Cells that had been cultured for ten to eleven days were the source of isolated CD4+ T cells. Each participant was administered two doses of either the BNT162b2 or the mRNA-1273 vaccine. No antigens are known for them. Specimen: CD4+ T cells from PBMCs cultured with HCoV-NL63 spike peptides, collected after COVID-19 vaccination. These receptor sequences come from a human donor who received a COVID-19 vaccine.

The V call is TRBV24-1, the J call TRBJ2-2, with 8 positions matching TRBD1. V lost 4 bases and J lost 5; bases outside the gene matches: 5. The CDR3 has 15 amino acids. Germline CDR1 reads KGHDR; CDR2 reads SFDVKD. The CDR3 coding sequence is TGTGCCACCAGTGACAGGACAGGGTATACCGGGGAGCTGTTTTTT. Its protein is CATSDRTGYTGELFF.

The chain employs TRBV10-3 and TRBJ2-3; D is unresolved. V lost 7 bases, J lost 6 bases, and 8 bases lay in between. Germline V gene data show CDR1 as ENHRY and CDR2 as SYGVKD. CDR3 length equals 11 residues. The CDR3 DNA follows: TGTGCCATCACTGGCGAGGATACGCAGTATTTT. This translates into CAITGEDTQYF.

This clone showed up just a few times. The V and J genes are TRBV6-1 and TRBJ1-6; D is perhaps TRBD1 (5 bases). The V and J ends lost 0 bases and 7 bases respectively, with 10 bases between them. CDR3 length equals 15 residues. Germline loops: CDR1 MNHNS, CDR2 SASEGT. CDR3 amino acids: CASSEATEGNSPLHF. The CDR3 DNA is TGTGCCAGCAGTGAAGCGACAGAGGGCAATTCACCCCTCCACTTT.

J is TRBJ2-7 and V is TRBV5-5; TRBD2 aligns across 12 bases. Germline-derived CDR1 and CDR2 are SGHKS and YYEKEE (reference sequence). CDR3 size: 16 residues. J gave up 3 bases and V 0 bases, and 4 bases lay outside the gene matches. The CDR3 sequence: CASSLGLAGDFYEQYF. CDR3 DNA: TGTGCCAGCAGCTTGGGACTAGCGGGAGACTTCTACGAGCAGTACTTC.

CDR3 sequence (DNA): TGTGCCACCAGACTAGCGGGTGGCCAAGAGACCCAGTACTTC. Translation: CATRLAGGQETQYF. V usage is TRBV10-3 and J usage is TRBJ2-5, with 10 bases aligning to TRBD2. J lost 1 base, V lost 10 bases, and 6 bases had no gene match. The CDR3 sequence is 14 residues long. CDR1 ENHRY and CDR2 SYGVKD come from the germline V gene.

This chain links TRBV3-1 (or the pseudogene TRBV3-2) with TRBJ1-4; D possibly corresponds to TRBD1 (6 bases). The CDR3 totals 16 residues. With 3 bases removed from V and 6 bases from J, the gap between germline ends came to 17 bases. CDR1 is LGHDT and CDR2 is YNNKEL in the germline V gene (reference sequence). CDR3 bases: TGTGCCAGCAGCCACCGAGGGGGGAGGAGAGATGAAAAACTGTTTTTT. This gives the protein CASSHRGGRRDEKLFF.

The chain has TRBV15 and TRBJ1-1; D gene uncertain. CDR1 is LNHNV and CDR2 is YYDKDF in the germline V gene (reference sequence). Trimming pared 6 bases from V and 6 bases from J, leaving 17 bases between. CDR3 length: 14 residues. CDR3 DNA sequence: TGTGCCACCAGATCAAGTGTGGGGTGGGCTGAAGCTTTCTTT. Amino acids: CATRSSVGWAEAFF.